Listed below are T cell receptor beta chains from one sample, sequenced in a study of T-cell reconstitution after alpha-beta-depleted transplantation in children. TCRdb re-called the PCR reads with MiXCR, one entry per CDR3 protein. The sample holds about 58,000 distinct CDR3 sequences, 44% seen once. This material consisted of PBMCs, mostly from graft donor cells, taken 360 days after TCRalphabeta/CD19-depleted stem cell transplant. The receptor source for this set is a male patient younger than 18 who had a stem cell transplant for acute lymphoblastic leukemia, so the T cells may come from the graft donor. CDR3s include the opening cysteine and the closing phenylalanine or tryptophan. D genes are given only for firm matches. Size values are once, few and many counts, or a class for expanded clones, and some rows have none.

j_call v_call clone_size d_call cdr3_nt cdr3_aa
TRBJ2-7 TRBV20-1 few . TGCAGTGCTAGAGTACGGGGAGCGTCCTACGAGCAGTACTTC CSARVRGASYEQYF
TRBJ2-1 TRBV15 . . TGTGCCACCAGCAGAGATCTAGGGCTAGGCTGGTCCAATGAGCAGTTCTTC CATSRDLGLGWSNEQFF
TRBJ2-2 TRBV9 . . TGTGCCAGCAGCGTAAGGCCCAGCAATCCCGGGGAGCTGTTTTTT CASSVRPSNPGELFF
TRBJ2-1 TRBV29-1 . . TGCAGCGTTGAAAGTAGCGGCGATGAGCAGTTCTTC CSVESSGDEQFF
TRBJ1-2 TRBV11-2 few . TGTGCCAGCAGCTCGAGGCCCCCCACAGGGTCTCCGCATGGCTACACCTTC CASSSRPPTGSPHGYTF
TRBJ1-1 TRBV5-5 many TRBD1 TGTGCCAGCAACTCGGGGGACAGGCGGGCTTTCTTT CASNSGDRRAFF
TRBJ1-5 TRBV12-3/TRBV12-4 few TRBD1 TGTGCCAGCAGTCCGGCTGGACAGGGTTTTCAGCCCCAGCATTTT CASSPAGQGFQPQHF
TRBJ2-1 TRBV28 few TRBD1 TGTGCCAGCAACCGAGACAGGGACGGCGAGCAGTTCTTC CASNRDRDGEQFF
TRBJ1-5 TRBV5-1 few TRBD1 TGCGCCAGCAGCTTGCAGGGGGAGACCCATCAGCCCCAGCATTTT CASSLQGETHQPQHF
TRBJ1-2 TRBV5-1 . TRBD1 TGCGCCGTACGACAGGACAGGGAAGCTAACTATGGCTACACCTTC CAVRQDREANYGYTF
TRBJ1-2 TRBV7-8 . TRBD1 TGTGCCAGCAGCTTAGCGATGGGGACAGTCCACTATGGCTACACCTTC CASSLAMGTVHYGYTF
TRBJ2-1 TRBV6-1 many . TGTGCCAGCACCCATTCCCGGGGCCTCCCCTACAATGAGCAGTTCTTC CASTHSRGLPYNEQFF
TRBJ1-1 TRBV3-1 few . TGTGCCAGCAGTTTAGGGTACACTGAAGCTTTCTTT CASSLGYTEAFF
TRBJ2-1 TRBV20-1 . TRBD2 TGCAGTGCTAGAGATTTCGTAGCGGGAGACGGTTACAATGAGCAGTTCTTC CSARDFVAGDGYNEQFF
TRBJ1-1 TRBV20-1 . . TGCAGTGCTAGGGACACCCGGGGCGCTTACACTGAAGCTTTCTTT CSARDTRGAYTEAFF
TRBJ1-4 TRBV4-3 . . TGCGCCAGCAGCCACGTCGTTGGGCATGAAAAACTGTTTTTT CASSHVVGHEKLFF
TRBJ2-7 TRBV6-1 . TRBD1 TGTGCCAGCAGTGGTTCCGGGACAGGGAGGCACCGCACCTACGAGCAGTACTTC CASSGSGTGRHRTYEQYF
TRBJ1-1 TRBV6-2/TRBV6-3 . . TGTGCCAGCAGTTACCTCCGGGCAGACCTCAGTAGAGCAGCTTTCTTT CASSYLRADLSRAAFF
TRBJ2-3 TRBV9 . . TGTGCCAGCAGCCCCGACCGGCGAGGCACAGATACGCAGTATTTT CASSPDRRGTDTQYF
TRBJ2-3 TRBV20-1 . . TGCAGTGCTGTGAACCTAGCGATAAGCACAGATACGCAGTATTTT CSAVNLAISTDTQYF
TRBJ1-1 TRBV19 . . TGTGCCAGTAGAGCGCGGGGAGCGCCGAACACTGAAGCTTTCTTT CASRARGAPNTEAFF
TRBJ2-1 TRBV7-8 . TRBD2 TGTGCCAGCAGCTTTAGACTAGCGGGCCCATACAATGAGCAGTTCTTC CASSFRLAGPYNEQFF
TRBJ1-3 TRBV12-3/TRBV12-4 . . TGTGCCAGCAGTTTAGGCCCGGGACGGAGCTCTGGAAACACCATATATTTT CASSLGPGRSSGNTIYF
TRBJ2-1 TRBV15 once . TGTGCCACCAGCAGTGCGGGTCCCTCGTTGGGGGTGCAGTTCTTC CATSSAGPSLGVQFF
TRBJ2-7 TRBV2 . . TGTGCCAGCAGCTTTGGTGGTTGGGGGACACGGTCAAACGAGCAGTACTTC CASSFGGWGTRSNEQYF
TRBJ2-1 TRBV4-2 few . TGTGCCAGCAGCCAAGATTGGCTAGCCGAGACGTCCACTTATGAGCAGTTCTTC CASSQDWLAETSTYEQFF
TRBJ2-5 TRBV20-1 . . TGCAGTGCTAGAACCGTAGGAGAGACCCAGTACTTC CSARTVGETQYF
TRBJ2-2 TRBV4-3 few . TGCGCCAGCAGCCAAGAACCCAGGGGGAACACCGGGGAGCTGTTTTTT CASSQEPRGNTGELFF
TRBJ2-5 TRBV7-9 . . TGTGCCAGCAGCTTAGGGACAGAGACTTACCAAGAGACCCAGTACTTC CASSLGTETYQETQYF
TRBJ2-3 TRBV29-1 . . TGCAGCGTTGGTAGGGGGAGCCCCGAGGGAGATACGCAGTATTTT CSVGRGSPEGDTQYF
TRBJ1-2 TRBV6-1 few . TGTGCCAGCAGCCCGACAGGCGGGGGCTACACCTTC CASSPTGGGYTF
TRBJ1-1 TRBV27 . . TGTGCCAGCAGTTTAGGGGGGGGAGGCACTGAAGCTTTCTTT CASSLGGGGTEAFF
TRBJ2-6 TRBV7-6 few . TGTGCCAGCAGCTTCGGTGTACCGATAAACTCTGATGGTGTCAACGTCCTGACTTTC CASSFGVPINSDGVNVLTF
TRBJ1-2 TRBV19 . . TGTGCCAGTAGTGAGCAGGGAGCTAACTATGGCTACACCTTC CASSEQGANYGYTF
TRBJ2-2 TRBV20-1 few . TGCAGTGCTAGGGCCCTCGTTAACACCGGGGAGCTGTTTTTT CSARALVNTGELFF
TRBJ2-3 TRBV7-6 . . TGTGCCAGCAGCTTGGGGGGGACAGTGGGTGTTCGGGATACGCAGTATTTT CASSLGGTVGVRDTQYF
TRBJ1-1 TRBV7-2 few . TGTGCCAGCAGCTCAAGGCCGAACACTGAAGCTTTCTTT CASSSRPNTEAFF
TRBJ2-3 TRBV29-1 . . TGCAGCGTTGTTTTCTGGACAGCCGGGGGATCCACAGATACGCAGTATTTT CSVVFWTAGGSTDTQYF
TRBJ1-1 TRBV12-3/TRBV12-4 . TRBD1 TGTGCCAGCAGTTTCCCGTTGCAGGGGGTGATGAACACTGAAGCTTTCTTT CASSFPLQGVMNTEAFF
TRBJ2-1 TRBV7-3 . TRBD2 TGTGCCAGCAGCCGACTTGGGACTACCAATGAGCAGTTCTTC CASSRLGTTNEQFF